Below, 21 T cell receptor beta chains from the same sample are listed, as sequenced in a study of shared clonotypes between healthy human individuals. Produced via immunoSEQ multiplex PCR; TCRdb's table is partial and in-frame only. The sample lists roughly 450,000 clones, 79% occurring once. The sequencing sample was made of PBMCs. The receptors were gathered from a woman between 40 and 50 years old in good health. Some clones in this sample may be carry-over from other donors' samples.

This chain links TRBV28 with TRBJ2-1, with TRBD1 matching 10 bases. The CDR3 contains 16 residues. The V gene end was trimmed by 5 bases and the J gene end by 1 base; junction bases not matched to a gene: 5. Germline CDR1 MDHEN, CDR2 SYDVKM. CDR3 nucleotides: TGTGCCAGCAGTACGAGACAGGGGGCTTCCTACAATGAGCAGTTCTTC. Translated, it gives CASSTRQGASYNEQFF.

The gene calls are TRBV9 and TRBJ2-7, with 13 bases lining up with TRBD2. Per germline, CDR1 SGDLS and CDR2 YYNGEE. The junction had 4 bases not matched to a gene; V was cut back by 4 bases and J by 6 bases. CDR3 length: 14 amino acids. The CDR3 bases are TGTGCCAGCAGCAGGACTAGCGGGAGAGGCGAGCAGTACTTC. Translation gives CASSRTSGRGEQYF.

This chain links TRBV5-1 with TRBJ2-2; D unclear. The CDR3 is 16 amino acids. V lost 0 bases and J lost 4, with 13 bases in between. CDR1 is SGHRS and CDR2 is YFSETQ in the germline V gene. CDR3 region: CASSLGTPRLTGELFF. In DNA, the CDR3 is TGCGCCAGCAGCTTGGGGACCCCGCGCCTCACCGGGGAGCTGTTTTTT.

This chain joins TRBV5-4 and TRBJ2-3, with 10 bases lining up with TRBD2. The V and J ends lost 3 bases and 2 bases, in that order; junction bases with no gene match: 3. Germline V gene lookup returns CDR1 SGHNT and CDR2 YYREEE (reference sequence). The CDR3 extends over 15 amino acids. The DNA of the CDR3 is TGTGCCAGCAGCTCAACTAGCGGGACCACAGATACGCAGTATTTT. It is translated as CASSSTSGTTDTQYF.

The chain has TRBV7-2 and TRBJ2-7; D uncertain. There are 14 residues in the CDR3. Looked up from germline, CDR1 is SGHTA and CDR2 is FQGNSA. V was trimmed by 1 base and J by 1 base, leaving 8 bases between them. CDR3 protein: CASSLDNGSYEQYF. CDR3 sequence (DNA): TGTGCCAGCAGCTTAGATAACGGATCCTACGAGCAGTACTTC.

The count of this clone is one. As DNA, the CDR3 is TGTGCCTGGAGAGACGGGACAGGGAACTACGAGCAGTACTTC. This gives the protein CAWRDGTGNYEQYF. The V and J genes are TRBV30 and TRBJ2-7; TRBD1 matches 9 bases. Germline trimming cut 3 bases from V and 3 bases from J; bases unmatched to any gene: 6. Germline lookup yields CDR1 GTSNPN and CDR2 SVGIG (reference sequence). The CDR3 spans 14 residues.

This clone was detected ten times or more. The chain has TRBV4-1 and TRBJ2-2; 8 nucleotides match TRBD2. The CDR3 extends over 18 amino acids. V lost 3 bases to trimming and J lost 4 bases; unmatched junction nucleotides: 13. Per the germline V gene, CDR1 is MGHRA and CDR2 is YSYEKL. CDR3 DNA sequence: TGCGCCAGCAGCCACCCCAAGGCCAGCGGGAGTATCACCGGGGAGCTGTTTTTT. Protein sequence: CASSHPKASGSITGELFF.

The chain recombines TRBV18 with TRBJ1-1; 8 bases align to TRBD1. CDR1 and CDR2 (germline): KGHSH, LQKENI. This CDR3 region has 15 residues. The junction had 11 bases not matched to a gene; V was cut back by 6 bases and J by 5 bases. The chain's CDR3 is CASSLPGQGRTEAFF. CDR3 nucleotides: TGTGCCAGCTCGCTCCCCGGACAGGGTAGAACTGAAGCTTTCTTT.

The chain carries TRBV5-1 and TRBJ2-2; a weak D match, TRBD2 (5 bases). The CDR3 contains 14 residues. The V and J ends lost 0 bases and 3 bases respectively, with 6 bases between them. CDR1 is SGHRS and CDR2 is YFSETQ in the germline V gene. CDR3 amino acids: CASSLEGDTGELFF. The CDR3 region has the DNA TGCGCCAGCAGCTTGGAGGGAGACACCGGGGAGCTGTTTTTT.

This clone occurred once. J is TRBJ2-1 and V is TRBV6-5; TRBD1 aligns across 7 bases. CDR1 and CDR2 (germline): MNHEY, SVGAGI. CDR3 length: 14 amino acids. V shed 1 base and J 6 bases; nucleotides not matched to a gene: 3. This CDR3 reads CASSYWGQTNEQFF. The CDR3 nucleotides are TGTGCCAGCAGTTACTGGGGACAGACCAATGAGCAGTTCTTC.

This clone was seen once. The V gene is TRBV28, the J gene TRBJ1-5; TRBD1 aligns across 8 bases. Losses at the gene ends were 3 bases for V and 5 bases for J; bases not matched to a gene: 6. CDR1 MDHEN and CDR2 SYDVKM come from the germline V gene. The CDR3 is made up of 15 amino acids. The CDR3 loop is CASSLVGQGDQPQHF. The CDR3 DNA reads as TGTGCCAGCAGTTTGGTCGGACAGGGAGATCAGCCCCAGCATTTT.

V and J are TRBV28 and TRBJ2-5; 8 nucleotides align to TRBD2. Trimming at V came to 3 bases and at J to 3 bases, leaving 6 bases not matched to a gene. CDR1 is MDHEN and CDR2 is SYDVKM in the germline V gene. There are 15 residues in the CDR3. The CDR3 sequence is CASSFWTSLKETQYF. The CDR3 bases are TGTGCCAGCAGTTTTTGGACTAGCTTAAAAGAGACCCAGTACTTC.

V and J are TRBV30 and TRBJ2-6, with a possible D match to TRBD1 (6 bases). The germline V and J ends were trimmed by 6 bases and 1 base, with 7 bases remaining between them. Per germline, CDR1 GTSNPN and CDR2 SVGIG (reference sequence). The CDR3 has 13 residues. CDR3 region: CACTGSGANVLTF. The CDR3 nucleotides read TGTGCCTGTACAGGGTCTGGGGCCAACGTCCTGACTTTC.

This chain links TRBV14 with TRBJ2-7, with 12 nucleotides matching TRBD2. V dropped 1 base and J dropped 4; count of bases not matched to a gene: 2. Germline CDR1 is SGHDN and CDR2 is FVKESK. The CDR3 covers 15 residues. CDR3 DNA sequence: TGTGCCAGCAGCCAAGCGACTAGCGGGAGATACGAGCAGTACTTC. As protein: CASSQATSGRYEQYF.

A few counts support this clone. The chain carries TRBV4-3 and TRBJ2-7; 7 bases map to TRBD1. V trimming: 2 bases; J trimming: 3 bases; junction bases outside the gene matches: 7. Germline CDR1 is LGHNA and CDR2 is YSLEER. The CDR3 is made up of 15 amino acids. DNA for the CDR3: TGCGCCAGCAGCCAAAAGGCAGGACAGGACTACGAGCAGTACTTC. It encodes CASSQKAGQDYEQYF.

For this clone: The germline gene is not matched at one end of the junction; a read error may be the cause. The V gene is TRBV4-2, the J gene TRBJ2-1; TRBD2 matches 8 bases. The CDR3 has 15 amino acids. Germline V gene sequence: CDR1 LGHNA, CDR2 YNFKEQ. CDR3 amino acids: CASSQDEGSGANRLF. The CDR3 bases are TGTGCCAGCAGCCAAGATGAGGGTAGCGGGGCTAACCGCCTCTTC.

The V gene is TRBV28, the J gene TRBJ2-4, with a weak D call TRBD2 (6 bases). Germline lookup yields CDR1 MDHEN and CDR2 SYDVKM. Trimming shortened V by 3 bases and J by 6 bases, and 12 bases separated the two germline ends. The CDR3 has 14 amino acids. This CDR3 is CASSFGGDGNIQYF. The DNA of the CDR3 is TGTGCCAGCAGTTTCGGAGGGGACGGAAACATTCAGTACTTC.

This clone was counted between two and nine times. The sample carries other DNA sequences with the same CDR3. The chain recombines TRBV29-1 with TRBJ1-2; the match to TRBD1 covers 9 bases. The germline V gene encodes CDR1 SQVTM and CDR2 ANQGSEA. The CDR3 consists of 14 residues. V lost 0 bases to trimming and J lost 6 bases; unmatched junction nucleotides: 5. Here the CDR3 reads CSVEDRGTGNGYTF. The CDR3, as DNA: TGCAGCGTTGAAGATCGGGGGACAGGGAATGGCTACACCTTC.

This clone was observed once. This chain uses TRBV28 with TRBJ2-1, with 7 bases matching TRBD2. From germline, CDR1 is MDHEN and CDR2 SYDVKM. Losses at the gene ends were 2 bases for V and 3 bases for J; bases not matched to a gene: 4. The CDR3 consists of 15 residues. Here the CDR3 DNA reads TGTGCCAGCAGTTTAGGGGGGGAGGGCTACAATGAGCAGTTCTTC. Translating gives CASSLGGEGYNEQFF.

This clone was seen a few times. This sample also contains other DNA sequences that code for the same CDR3. The gene calls are TRBV6-5 and TRBJ2-7; D unresolved. The CDR3 contains 12 residues. The V gene lost 3 bases and the J gene lost 4 bases, with 7 bases spanning the gap. Germline V gives CDR1 MNHEY, CDR2 SVGAGI. The CDR3 sequence: CASSYSPYEQYF. In nucleotides, the CDR3 is TGTGCCAGCAGTTATTCGCCGTACGAGCAGTACTTC.

This chain links TRBV5-4 with TRBJ1-1, with 7 bases lining up with TRBD1. V gave up 5 bases and J gave up 0 bases; unmatched junction bases: 4. This CDR3 region has 14 residues. The V gene's germline CDR1 is SGHNT and CDR2 YYREEE (reference sequence). The CDR3 region is CASRVGQMNTEAFF. CDR3 sequence (DNA): TGTGCCAGCAGGGTGGGACAGATGAACACTGAAGCTTTCTTT. The full variable domain, in which reference TRBV5-4 and TRBJ1-1 provide the parts outside the CDR3, is ETGVTQSPTHLIKTRGQQVTLRCSSQSGHNTVSWYQQALGQGPQFIFQYYREEENGRGNFPPRFSGLQFPNYSSELNVNALELDDSALYLCASRVGQMNTEAFFGQGTRLTVV.